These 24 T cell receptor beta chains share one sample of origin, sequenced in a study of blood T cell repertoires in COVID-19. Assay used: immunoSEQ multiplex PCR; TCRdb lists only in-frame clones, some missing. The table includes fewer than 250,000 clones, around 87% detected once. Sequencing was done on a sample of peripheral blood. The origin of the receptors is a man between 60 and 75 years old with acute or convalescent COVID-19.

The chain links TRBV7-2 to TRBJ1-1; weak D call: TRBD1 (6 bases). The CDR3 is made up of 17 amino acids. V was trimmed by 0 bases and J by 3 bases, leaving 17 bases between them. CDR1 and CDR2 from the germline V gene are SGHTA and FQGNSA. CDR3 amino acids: CASSLAWGRVRDTEAFF. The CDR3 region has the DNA TGTGCCAGCAGCTTAGCCTGGGGGCGCGTTAGGGACACTGAAGCTTTCTTT.

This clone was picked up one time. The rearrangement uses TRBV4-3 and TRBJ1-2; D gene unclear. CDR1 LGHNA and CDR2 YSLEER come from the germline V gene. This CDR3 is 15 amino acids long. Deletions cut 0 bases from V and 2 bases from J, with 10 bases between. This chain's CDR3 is CASSQDVGGNYGYTF. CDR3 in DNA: TGCGCCAGCAGCCAAGATGTGGGAGGAAACTATGGCTACACCTTC.

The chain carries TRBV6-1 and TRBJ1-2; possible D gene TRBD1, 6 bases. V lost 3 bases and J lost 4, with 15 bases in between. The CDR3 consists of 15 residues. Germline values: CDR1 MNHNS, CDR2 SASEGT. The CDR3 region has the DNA TGTGCCAGCAGTGATACAGGGCCGGGGGGCTATGGCTACACCTTC. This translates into CASSDTGPGGYGYTF.

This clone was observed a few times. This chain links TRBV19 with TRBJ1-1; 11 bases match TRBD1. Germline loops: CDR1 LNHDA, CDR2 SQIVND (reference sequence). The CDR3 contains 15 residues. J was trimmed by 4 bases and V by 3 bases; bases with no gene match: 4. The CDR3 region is CASSIIGTGGTEAFF. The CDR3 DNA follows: TGTGCCAGTAGTATTATAGGGACAGGGGGCACTGAAGCTTTCTTT.

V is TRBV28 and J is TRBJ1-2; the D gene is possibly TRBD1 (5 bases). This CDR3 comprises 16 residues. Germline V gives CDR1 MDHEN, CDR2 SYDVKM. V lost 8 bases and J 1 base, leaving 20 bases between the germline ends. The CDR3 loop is CASGGLPGKDNYGYTF. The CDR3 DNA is TGTGCCAGCGGGGGGTTGCCCGGGAAGGATAACTATGGCTACACCTTC.

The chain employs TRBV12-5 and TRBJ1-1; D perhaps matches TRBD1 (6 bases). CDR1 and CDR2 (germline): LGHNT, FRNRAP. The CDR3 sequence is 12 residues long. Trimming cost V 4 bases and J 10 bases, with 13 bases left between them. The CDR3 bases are TGTGCTAGTGGTTCGATACAGGGTAGAGCTTTCTTT. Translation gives CASGSIQGRAFF.

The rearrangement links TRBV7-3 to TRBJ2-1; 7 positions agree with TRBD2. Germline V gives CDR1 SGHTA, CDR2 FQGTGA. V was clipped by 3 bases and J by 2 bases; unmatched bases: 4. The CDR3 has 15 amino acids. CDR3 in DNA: TGTGCCAGCAGCTTTCGGGGGGTCCCCTACAATGAGCAGTTCTTC. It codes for CASSFRGVPYNEQFF.

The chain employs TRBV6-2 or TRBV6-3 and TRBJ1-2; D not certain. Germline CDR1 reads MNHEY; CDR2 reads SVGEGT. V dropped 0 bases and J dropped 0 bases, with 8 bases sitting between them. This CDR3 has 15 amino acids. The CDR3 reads CASSYSSSANYGYTF. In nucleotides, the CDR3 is TGTGCCAGCAGTTACTCATCCTCAGCTAACTATGGCTACACCTTC.

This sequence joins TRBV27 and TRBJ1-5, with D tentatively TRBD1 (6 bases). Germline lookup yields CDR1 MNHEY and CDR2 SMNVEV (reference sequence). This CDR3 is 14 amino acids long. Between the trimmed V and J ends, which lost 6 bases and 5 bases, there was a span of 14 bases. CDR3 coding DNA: TGTGCCAGCAGACAGGGAGGGGTTGATCAGCCCCAGCATTTT. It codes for CASRQGGVDQPQHF.

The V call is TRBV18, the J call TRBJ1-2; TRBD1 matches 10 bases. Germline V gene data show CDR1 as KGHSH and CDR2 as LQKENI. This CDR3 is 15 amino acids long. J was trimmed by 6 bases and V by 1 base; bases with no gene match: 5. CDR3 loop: CASSPQGQGTHGYTF. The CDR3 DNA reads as TGTGCCAGCTCACCACAGGGACAGGGGACCCATGGCTACACCTTC.

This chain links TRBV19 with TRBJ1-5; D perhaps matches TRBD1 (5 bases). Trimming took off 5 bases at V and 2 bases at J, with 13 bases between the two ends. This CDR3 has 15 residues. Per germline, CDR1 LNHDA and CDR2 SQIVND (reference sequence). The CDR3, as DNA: TGTGCCAGTAGTGGGACCGCGGGAGGCAATCAGCCCCAGCATTTT. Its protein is CASSGTAGGNQPQHF. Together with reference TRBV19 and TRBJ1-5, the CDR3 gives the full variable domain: DGGITQSPKYLFRKEGQNVTLSCEQNLNHDAMYWYRQDPGQGLRLIYYSQIVNDFQKGDIAEGYSVSREKKESFPLTVTSAQKNPTAFYLCASSGTAGGNQPQHFGDGTRLSIL.

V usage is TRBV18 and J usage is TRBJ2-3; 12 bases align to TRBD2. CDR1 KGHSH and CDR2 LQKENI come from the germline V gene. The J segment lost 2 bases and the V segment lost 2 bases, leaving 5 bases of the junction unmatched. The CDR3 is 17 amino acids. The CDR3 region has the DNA TGTGCCAGCTCACCAGGGACTAGCGGGCGCACCACAGATACGCAGTATTTT. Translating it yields CASSPGTSGRTTDTQYF.

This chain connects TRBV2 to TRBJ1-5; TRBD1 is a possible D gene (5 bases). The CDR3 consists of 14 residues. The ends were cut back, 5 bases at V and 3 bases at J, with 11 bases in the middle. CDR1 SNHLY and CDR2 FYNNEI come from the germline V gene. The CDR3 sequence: CASSSDSYNQPQHF. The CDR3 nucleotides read TGTGCCAGCAGTTCAGACAGTTACAATCAGCCCCAGCATTTT. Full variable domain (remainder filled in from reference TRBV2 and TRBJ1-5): EPEVTQTPSHQVTQMGQEVILRCVPISNHLYFYWYRQILGQKVEFLVSFYNNEISEKSEIFDDQFSVERPDGSNFTLKIRSTKLEDSAMYFCASSSDSYNQPQHFGDGTRLSIL.

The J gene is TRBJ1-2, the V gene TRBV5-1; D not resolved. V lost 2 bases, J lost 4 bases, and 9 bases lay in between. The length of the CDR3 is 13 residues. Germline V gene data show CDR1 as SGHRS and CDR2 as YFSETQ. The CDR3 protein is CASSFGEVYGYTF. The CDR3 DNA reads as TGCGCCAGCAGCTTCGGGGAGGTCTATGGCTACACCTTC.

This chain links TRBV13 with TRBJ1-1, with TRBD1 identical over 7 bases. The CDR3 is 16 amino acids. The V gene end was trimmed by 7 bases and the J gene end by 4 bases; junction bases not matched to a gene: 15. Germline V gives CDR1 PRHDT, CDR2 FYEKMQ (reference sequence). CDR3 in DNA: TGTGCCAGCACCTCCCAAACAGGGGAGGTGGTCACTGAAGCTTTCTTT. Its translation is CASTSQTGEVVTEAFF.

DNA for the CDR3: TGTGCCAGCAGCCTCCAGGGGGCTAACTACGAGCAGTACTTC. It yields the protein CASSLQGANYEQYF. The rearrangement joins TRBV3-1 (or the pseudogene TRBV3-2) to TRBJ2-7, with TRBD1 matching over 8 bases. The CDR3 contains 14 residues. Germline loops: CDR1 LGHDT, CDR2 YNNKEL (reference sequence). The junction had 5 bases not matched to a gene; V was cut back by 4 bases and J by 3 bases.

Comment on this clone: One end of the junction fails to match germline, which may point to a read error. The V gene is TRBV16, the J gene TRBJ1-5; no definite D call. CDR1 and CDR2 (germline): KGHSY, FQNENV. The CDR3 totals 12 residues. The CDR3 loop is CASSQSGRVLNF. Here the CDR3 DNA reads TGTGCCAGCAGCCAATCGGGGAGGGTGTTGAATTTT.

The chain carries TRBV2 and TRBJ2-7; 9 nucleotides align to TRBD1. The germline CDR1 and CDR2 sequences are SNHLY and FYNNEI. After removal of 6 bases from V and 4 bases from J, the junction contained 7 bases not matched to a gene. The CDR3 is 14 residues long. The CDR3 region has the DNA TGTGCCAGCAGGGAGACAGGGGGACTGTACGAGCAGTACTTC. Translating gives CASRETGGLYEQYF. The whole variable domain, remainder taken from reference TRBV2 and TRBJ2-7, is EPEVTQTPSHQVTQMGQEVILRCVPISNHLYFYWYRQILGQKVEFLVSFYNNEISEKSEIFDDQFSVERPDGSNFTLKIRSTKLEDSAMYFCASRETGGLYEQYFGPGTRLTVT.

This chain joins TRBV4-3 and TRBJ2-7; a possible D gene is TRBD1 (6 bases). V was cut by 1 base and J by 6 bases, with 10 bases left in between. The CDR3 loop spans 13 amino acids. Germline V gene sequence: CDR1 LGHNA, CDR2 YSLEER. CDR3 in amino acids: CASSQGRGGEQYF. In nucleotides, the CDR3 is TGCGCCAGCAGCCAAGGACGAGGGGGCGAGCAGTACTTC.

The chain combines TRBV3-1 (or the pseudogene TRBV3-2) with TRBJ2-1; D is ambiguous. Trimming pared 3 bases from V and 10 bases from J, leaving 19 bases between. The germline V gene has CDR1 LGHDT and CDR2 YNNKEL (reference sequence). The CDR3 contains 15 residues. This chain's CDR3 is CASSHIALGPYEQFF. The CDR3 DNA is TGTGCCAGCAGCCACATTGCATTGGGCCCTTACGAGCAGTTCTTC.

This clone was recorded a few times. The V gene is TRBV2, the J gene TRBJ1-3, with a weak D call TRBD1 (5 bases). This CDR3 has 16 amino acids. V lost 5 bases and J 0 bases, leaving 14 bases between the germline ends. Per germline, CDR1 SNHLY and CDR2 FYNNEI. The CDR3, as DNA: TGTGCCAGCAGTCCGAGCACAGGACGCTCTGGAAACACCATATATTTT. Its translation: CASSPSTGRSGNTIYF.

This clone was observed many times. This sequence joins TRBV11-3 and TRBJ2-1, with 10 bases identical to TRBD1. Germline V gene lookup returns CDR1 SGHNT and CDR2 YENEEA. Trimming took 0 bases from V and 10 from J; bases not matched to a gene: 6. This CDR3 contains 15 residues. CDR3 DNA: TGTGCCAGCAGCTTAGAAGGGGGACAGGGGCAGGAGCAGTTCTTC. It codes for CASSLEGGQGQEQFF.

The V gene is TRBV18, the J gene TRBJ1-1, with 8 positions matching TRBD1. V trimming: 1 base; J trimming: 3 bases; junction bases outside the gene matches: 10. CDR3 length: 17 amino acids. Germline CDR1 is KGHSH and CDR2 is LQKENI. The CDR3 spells CASSPRRQGIFHTEAFF. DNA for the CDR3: TGTGCCAGCTCACCACGCCGACAGGGGATTTTCCACACTGAAGCTTTCTTT.

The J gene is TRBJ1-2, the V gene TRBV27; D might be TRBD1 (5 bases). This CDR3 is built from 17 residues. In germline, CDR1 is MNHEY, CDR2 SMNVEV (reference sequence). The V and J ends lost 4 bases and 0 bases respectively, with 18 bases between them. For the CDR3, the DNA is TGTGCCAGCAGTTCTCTCATGTTCGACAGACCTAACTATGGCTACACCTTC. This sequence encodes CASSSLMFDRPNYGYTF.